The clone carrying this T cell receptor (beta chain) turned up a few times. The antigen remains undetermined. The entry originates in a study of T cells in Graves' hyperthyroidism and ophthalmopathy. Overall study context: At initial diagnosis, before any treatment had begun, peripheral blood was obtained.

Amplification targeted TCR beta CDR3 regions from RNA transcripts. An initial round of RT-PCR targeting the TCR CDR3 relied on the HTBI primer set. TCRdb reprocessed the multiplex PCR reads with MiXCR, giving one entry per CDR3 protein. The table lists hundreds of thousands of distinct CDR3 sequences, about 17% of them singletons. Newly diagnosed hyperthyroidism, duration under 2 months, in patients aged 18 to 65. Germline values: CDR1 KGHDR, CDR2 SFDVKD. After removal of 4 bases from V and 5 bases from J, the junction contained 4 bases not matched to a gene. The CDR3 length is 13 residues. Study-wide results and limits: Model-based prediction identified ophthalmopathy a median 6.5 months prior to its onset.

The sample taken for sequencing was blood. This TCR was recovered from a woman between 25 and 40 years old with Graves' hyperthyroidism. V gene TRBV24-1 combines with J gene TRBJ2-7; 7 bases fit TRBD1. CDR3 sequence (DNA): TGTGCCACCAGTGAACAAGACAGGGACGAGCAGTACTTC. Its protein product is CATSEQDRDEQYF.